The 17 T cell receptor beta chains reported below all come from one sample, sequenced in a study of T cells in Graves' hyperthyroidism and ophthalmopathy. TCR beta CDR3 regions were amplified from RNA transcripts. During a first-round RT-PCR of the TCR CDR3, the HTBI primer set was used. TCRdb reanalysed the multiplex PCR reads using MiXCR and keeps one entry per CDR3 protein. This table has approximately 740,000 distinct CDR3 sequences, 12% to 15% appearing once. The source material was blood. The receptor source for this set is a woman between 18 and 29 years old with Graves' hyperthyroidism.

This clonotype has ten or more counts. This sequence joins TRBV6-1 and TRBJ2-3, with a possible D match to TRBD2 (6 bases). Germline lookup yields CDR1 MNHNS and CDR2 SASEGT. The CDR3 has 15 amino acids. Trimming stripped 6 bases from V and 0 bases from J, with 13 bases between. The CDR3 spells CASRASGFSTDTQYF. CDR3 coding DNA: TGTGCCAGCAGAGCGAGCGGGTTTAGCACAGATACGCAGTATTTT.

V usage is TRBV7-9 and J usage is TRBJ2-7, with 11 bases identical to TRBD1. This CDR3 contains 13 residues. The V gene end was trimmed by 8 bases and the J gene end by 6 bases; junction bases not matched to a gene: 6. Germline values: CDR1 SEHNR, CDR2 FQNEAQ (reference sequence). As DNA, the CDR3 is TGTGCCAGCGGACAGGGGGCGTATGCCGAGCAGTACTTC. Translation gives CASGQGAYAEQYF.

The V call is TRBV20-1, the J call TRBJ2-5; no clear D. V gave up 1 base and J gave up 4 bases, with 13 bases separating them. Germline V gives CDR1 DFQATT, CDR2 SNEGSKA (reference sequence). This CDR3 spans 14 amino acids. CDR3 amino acids: CSARVKATPETQYF. In nucleotides, the CDR3 is TGCAGTGCTAGAGTTAAGGCAACCCCAGAGACCCAGTACTTC.

Turning to this clonotype: This sequence may be a read error, since a much larger clone differs from it by one base. The chain uses TRBV12-3 or TRBV12-4 and TRBJ2-7, with D tentatively TRBD1 (5 bases). The CDR3 extends over 16 amino acids. The CDR3 DNA sequence: TGTGCCAGCAGTTATGCGTTTGGTGACAGAACATACGAGCAGTGCTTC. Protein sequence: CASSYAFGDRTYEQCF.

In regard to this clonotype: This sequence may be a read error, since a much larger clone differs from it by one base. The V gene is TRBV20-1, the J gene TRBJ2-1; 9 nucleotides agree with TRBD1. After removal of 4 bases from V and 10 bases from J, the junction contained 26 bases not matched to a gene. The germline CDR1 and CDR2 sequences are DFQATT and SNEGSKA (reference sequence). The CDR3 covers 19 residues. The CDR3 loop is CSANPPRDRANQNPYEQFF. CDR3 nucleotides: TGCAGTGCTAATCCGCCCCGGGACAGGGCAAATCAAAATCCCTACGAGCAGTTCTTC.

This clonotype was detected only a few times. This sequence joins TRBV20-1 and TRBJ1-1; D remains unclear. This CDR3 has 11 amino acids. The germline V and J ends were trimmed by 0 bases and 5 bases, with 4 bases remaining between them. CDR1 and CDR2 (germline): DFQATT, SNEGSKA (reference sequence). The CDR3 DNA reads as TGCAGTGCTAGAGATCTAACTGAAGCTTTCTTT. Translation gives CSARDLTEAFF.

The chain has TRBV12-3 or TRBV12-4 and TRBJ1-2; 9 positions match TRBD1. J lost 8 bases, V lost 6 bases, and 13 bases had no gene match. The CDR3 spans 15 residues. CDR3 DNA: TGTGCCAGCAGCTCTATCGACAGGGGGGTTTACGGCTACACCTTC. It codes for CASSSIDRGVYGYTF.

This clonotype showed up just a few times. The CDR3 DNA is TGCGCCAGCAGCCAAGGCAGCCTACTAGCGGGGGGTCACTACGAGCAGTACTTC. This sequence encodes CASSQGSLLAGGHYEQYF. The chain links TRBV4-3 to TRBJ2-7; 12 bases align to TRBD2. V shed 1 base and J 3 bases; nucleotides not matched to a gene: 10. The V gene's germline CDR1 is LGHNA and CDR2 YSLEER. The CDR3 runs 18 residues.

On this clonotype: This clone may be a read error of a much larger clone one base away. The V call is TRBV20-1, the J call TRBJ2-3; maybe TRBD2 (5 bases). This CDR3 spans 12 amino acids. Trimming left V 3 bases short and J 2 bases short, with 6 bases between. The V gene's germline CDR1 is DFQATT and CDR2 SNEGSKA (reference sequence). In DNA, the CDR3 is TGCAGTGCTAGCGGGATCACAGATACGCAGTATTTT. Residues: CSASGITDTQYF.

This clonotype was recorded many times. The rearrangement uses TRBV29-1 and TRBJ1-1, with a possible D match to TRBD1 (5 bases). The CDR3 is 15 amino acids. V lost 3 bases to trimming and J lost 0 bases, with 14 bases between them. The V gene's germline CDR1 is SQVTM and CDR2 ANQGSEA. In DNA, the CDR3 is TGCAGCGTTGACGTAGGTGGGGCCTTGAACACTGAAGCTTTCTTT. As protein: CSVDVGGALNTEAFF.

This clonotype was seen many times. The chain joins TRBV13 to TRBJ2-3; TRBD2 might be the D (5 bases). Trimming took 4 bases from V and 0 from J, leaving 14 bases between them. CDR3 size: 16 residues. From germline, CDR1 is PRHDT and CDR2 FYEKMQ (reference sequence). CDR3 sequence: CASSSRHRGSTDTQYF. CDR3 nucleotide sequence: TGTGCCAGCAGCTCCCGCCACAGAGGGAGCACAGATACGCAGTATTTT.

This clonotype was recorded at least ten times. The V gene is TRBV12-3 or TRBV12-4, the J gene TRBJ1-5; TRBD1 aligns across 10 bases. The V gene end was trimmed by 4 bases and the J gene end by 7 bases; junction bases not matched to a gene: 7. The CDR3 is made up of 15 amino acids. The CDR3: CASSSLGQGRQPQHF. CDR3 coding DNA: TGTGCCAGCAGTTCCCTGGGACAGGGGAGACAGCCCCAGCATTTT.

This clonotype was detected a few times. The chain carries TRBV6-2 or TRBV6-3 and TRBJ2-3, with a tentative D call TRBD2 (5 bases). Germline CDR1 and CDR2: MNHEY and SVGEGT. V shed 5 bases and J shed 4 bases, with 13 bases lying between them. CDR3 length equals 14 residues. The CDR3, as DNA: TGTGCCAGCAGTGACGGACTGGAGGCAGATACGCAGTATTTT. It codes for CASSDGLEADTQYF.

For this clonotype: An end of the junction does not agree with germline; a read error may underlie this. This chain connects TRBV7-9 to TRBJ2-3, with 12 bases fitting TRBD2. Looked up from germline, CDR1 is SEHNR and CDR2 is FQNEAQ (reference sequence). The CDR3 extends over 18 amino acids. CDR3 sequence (DNA): TGTGCCAGCAGCCAAGTAACTAGCGGGAGGCTGGGGACAGATATGCAGTATTTT. Its translation: CASSQVTSGRLGTDMQYF.

This clonotype has ten or more counts. V gene TRBV7-8 combines with J gene TRBJ2-2, with 7 bases fitting TRBD1. CDR1 is SGHVS, CDR2 FQNEAQ, per germline. V gave up 6 bases and J gave up 6 bases; unmatched junction bases: 19. The CDR3 runs 18 residues. The CDR3: CASSRPPRGTPQAGELFF. The DNA of the CDR3 is TGTGCCAGCAGTAGACCACCCAGGGGGACCCCTCAAGCCGGGGAGCTGTTTTTT.

The chain carries TRBV6-1 and TRBJ2-2; the match to TRBD1 covers 8 bases. Germline V gene data show CDR1 as MNHNS and CDR2 as SASEGT. V trimming: 6 bases; J trimming: 6 bases; junction bases outside the gene matches: 6. The CDR3 is 14 residues long. CDR3: CASRIRGRSGELFF. In nucleotides, the CDR3 is TGTGCCAGCAGAATCAGGGGGCGATCCGGGGAGCTGTTTTTT.

This chain links TRBV7-2 with TRBJ1-2; a possible D gene is TRBD1 (5 bases). Looked up from germline, CDR1 is SGHTA and CDR2 is FQGNSA. The CDR3 is 15 amino acids. V shed 1 base and J shed 5 bases, with 14 bases lying between them. CDR3 in amino acids: CASSLDAGGTYGYTF. Written as DNA, the CDR3 is TGTGCCAGCAGCTTAGACGCAGGAGGGACGTATGGCTACACCTTC. Supplemented by reference TRBV7-2 and TRBJ1-2, the full variable domain reads GAGVSQSPSNKVTEKGKDVELRCDPISGHTALYWYRQSLGQGLEFLIYFQGNSAPDKSGLPSDRFSAERTGGSVSTLTIQRTQQEDSAVYLCASSLDAGGTYGYTFGSGTRLTVV.